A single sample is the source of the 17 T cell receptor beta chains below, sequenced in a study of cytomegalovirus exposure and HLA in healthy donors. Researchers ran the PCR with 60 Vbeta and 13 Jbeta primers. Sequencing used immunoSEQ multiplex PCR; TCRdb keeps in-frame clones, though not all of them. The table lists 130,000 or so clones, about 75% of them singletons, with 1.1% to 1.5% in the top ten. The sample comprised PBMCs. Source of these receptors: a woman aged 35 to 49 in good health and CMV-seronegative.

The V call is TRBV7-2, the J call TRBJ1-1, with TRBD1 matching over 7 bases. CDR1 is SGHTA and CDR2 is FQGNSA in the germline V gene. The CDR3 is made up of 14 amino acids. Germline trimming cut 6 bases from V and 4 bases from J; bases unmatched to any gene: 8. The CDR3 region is CASREGGAGTEAFF. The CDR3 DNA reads TGTGCCAGCAGGGAAGGGGGCGCGGGCACTGAAGCTTTCTTT.

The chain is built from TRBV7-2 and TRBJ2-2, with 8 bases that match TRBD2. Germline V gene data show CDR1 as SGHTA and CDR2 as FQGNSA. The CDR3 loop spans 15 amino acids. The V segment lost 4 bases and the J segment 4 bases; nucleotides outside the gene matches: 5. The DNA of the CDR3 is TGTGCCAGCAGCTCGGGACTAGGGGGCACCGGGGAGCTGTTTTTT. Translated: CASSSGLGGTGELFF.

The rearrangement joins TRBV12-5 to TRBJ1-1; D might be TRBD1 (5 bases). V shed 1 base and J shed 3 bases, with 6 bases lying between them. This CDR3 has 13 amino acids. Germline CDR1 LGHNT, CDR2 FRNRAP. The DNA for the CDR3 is TGTGCTAGTGGTTTGGACAGGTACACTGAAGCTTTCTTT. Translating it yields CASGLDRYTEAFF.

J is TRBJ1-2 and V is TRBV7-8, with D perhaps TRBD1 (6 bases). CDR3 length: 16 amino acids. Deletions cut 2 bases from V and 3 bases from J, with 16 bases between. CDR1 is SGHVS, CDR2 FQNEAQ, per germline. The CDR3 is CASSLTDSPSYYGYTF. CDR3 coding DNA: TGTGCCAGCAGCTTAACGGACAGCCCAAGTTACTATGGCTACACCTTC.

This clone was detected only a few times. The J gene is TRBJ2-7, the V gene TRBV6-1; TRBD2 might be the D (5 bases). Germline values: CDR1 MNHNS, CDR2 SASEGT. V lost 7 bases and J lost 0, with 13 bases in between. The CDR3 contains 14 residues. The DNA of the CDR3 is TGTGCCAGCATGAGGGCCCTTTCCTCCTACGAGCAGTACTTC. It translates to CASMRALSSYEQYF.

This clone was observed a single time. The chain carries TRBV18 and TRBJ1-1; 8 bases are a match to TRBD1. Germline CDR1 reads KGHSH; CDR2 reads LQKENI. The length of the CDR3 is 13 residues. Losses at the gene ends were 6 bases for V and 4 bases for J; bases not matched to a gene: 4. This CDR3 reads CASSLTGGTEAFF. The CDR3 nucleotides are TGTGCCAGCTCTCTTACAGGGGGCACTGAAGCTTTCTTT. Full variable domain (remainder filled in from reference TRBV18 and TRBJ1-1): NAGVMQNPRHLVRRRGQEARLRCSPMKGHSHVYWYRQLPEEGLKFMVYLQKENIIDESGMPKERFSAEFPKEGPSILRIQQVVRGDSAAYFCASSLTGGTEAFFGQGTRLTVV.

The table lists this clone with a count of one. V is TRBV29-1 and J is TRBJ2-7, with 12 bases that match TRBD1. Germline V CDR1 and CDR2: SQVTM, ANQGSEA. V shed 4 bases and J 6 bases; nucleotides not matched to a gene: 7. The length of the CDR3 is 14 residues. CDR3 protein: CSVGGTGGLGEQYF. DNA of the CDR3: TGCAGCGTTGGGGGGACAGGGGGCTTGGGCGAGCAGTACTTC.

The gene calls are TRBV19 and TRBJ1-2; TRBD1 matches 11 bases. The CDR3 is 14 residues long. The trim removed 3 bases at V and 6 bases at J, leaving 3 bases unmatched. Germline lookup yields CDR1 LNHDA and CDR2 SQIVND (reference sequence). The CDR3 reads CASSMDRGRNGYTF. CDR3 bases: TGTGCCAGTAGTATGGACAGGGGGCGGAATGGCTACACCTTC.

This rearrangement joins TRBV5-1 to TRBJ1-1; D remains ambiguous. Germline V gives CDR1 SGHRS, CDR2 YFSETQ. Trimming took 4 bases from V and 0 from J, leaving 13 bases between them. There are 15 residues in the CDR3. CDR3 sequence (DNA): TGCGCCAGCAGCCGTCGAGAGATACTGAACACTGAAGCTTTCTTT. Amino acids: CASSRREILNTEAFF.

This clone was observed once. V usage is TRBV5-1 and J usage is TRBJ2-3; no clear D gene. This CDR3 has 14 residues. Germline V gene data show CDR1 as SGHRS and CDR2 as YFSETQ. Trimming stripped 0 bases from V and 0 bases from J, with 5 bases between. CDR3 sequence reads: CASSLGASTDTQYF. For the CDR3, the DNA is TGCGCCAGCAGCTTGGGAGCGAGCACAGATACGCAGTATTTT.

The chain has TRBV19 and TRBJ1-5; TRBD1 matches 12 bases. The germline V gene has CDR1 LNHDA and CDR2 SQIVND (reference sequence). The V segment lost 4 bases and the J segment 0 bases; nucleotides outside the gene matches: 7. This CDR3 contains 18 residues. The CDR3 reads CASSRRGQGAGSNQPQHF. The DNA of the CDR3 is TGTGCCAGTAGTAGGAGGGGACAGGGGGCAGGTAGCAATCAGCCCCAGCATTTT.

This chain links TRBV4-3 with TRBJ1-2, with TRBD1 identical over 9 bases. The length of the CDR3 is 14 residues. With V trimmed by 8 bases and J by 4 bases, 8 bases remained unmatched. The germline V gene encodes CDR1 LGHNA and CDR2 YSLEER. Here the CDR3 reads CASAPGTGSYGYTF. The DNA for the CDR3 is TGCGCCAGCGCGCCCGGGACAGGGTCCTATGGCTACACCTTC.

The CDR3 DNA is TGTGCCAGCAGTTTTTTCTCCGGCAGGGCTTTTTCACCCCTCCACTTT. Translating gives CASSFFSGRAFSPLHF. The gene calls are TRBV28 and TRBJ1-6; maybe TRBD1 (5 bases). In germline, CDR1 is MDHEN, CDR2 SYDVKM. The V end lost 3 bases, the J end lost 9 bases, and 18 bases lay between the germline ends. This CDR3 region has 16 residues. Drawing the rest from reference TRBV28 and TRBJ1-6, the complete variable domain is DVKVTQSSRYLVKRTGEKVFLECVQDMDHENMFWYRQDPGLGLRLIYFSYDVKMKEKGDIPEGYSVSREKKERFSLILESASTNQTSMYLCASSFFSGRAFSPLHFGNGTRLTVT.

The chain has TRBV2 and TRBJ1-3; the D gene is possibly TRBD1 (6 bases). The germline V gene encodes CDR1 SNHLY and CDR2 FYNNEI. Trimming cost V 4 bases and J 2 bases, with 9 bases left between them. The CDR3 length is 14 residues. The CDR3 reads CASSVGGAGNTIYF. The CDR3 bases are TGTGCCAGCAGTGTAGGGGGAGCTGGAAACACCATATATTTT.

For the CDR3, the DNA is TGTGCCAGCAGCTTGGACAGGGTAGGGAATGAGCAGTTCTTC. Protein sequence: CASSLDRVGNEQFF. The V gene is TRBV7-2, the J gene TRBJ2-1; 8 positions match TRBD1. Germline V lookup: CDR1 SGHTA, CDR2 FQGNSA. This CDR3 contains 14 residues. V shed 3 bases, J shed 7 bases, and the junction held 5 bases outside the gene matches.

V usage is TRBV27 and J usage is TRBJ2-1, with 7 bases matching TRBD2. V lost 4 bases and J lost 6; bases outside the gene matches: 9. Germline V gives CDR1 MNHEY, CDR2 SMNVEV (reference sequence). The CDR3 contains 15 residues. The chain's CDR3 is CASSSYGEGVNEQFF. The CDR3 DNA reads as TGTGCCAGCAGTTCCTATGGGGAGGGAGTCAATGAGCAGTTCTTC.

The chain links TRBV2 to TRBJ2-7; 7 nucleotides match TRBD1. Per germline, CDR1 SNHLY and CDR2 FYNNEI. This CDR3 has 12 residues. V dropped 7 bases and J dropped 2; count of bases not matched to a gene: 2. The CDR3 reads CASKGGPYEQYF. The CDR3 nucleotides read TGTGCCAGCAAAGGGGGCCCCTACGAGCAGTACTTC.